Listed below are T cell receptor beta chains from one sample, sequenced in a study of identifying expanded T cells in peripheral blood. Some clones are missing from TCRdb's copy, which holds only in-frame ones; the method was immunoSEQ multiplex PCR. In the table there are approximately 110,000 clones, less than 90% of which are singletons. Sequenced input: blood. The receptors derive from a person aged 18 to 69 in good health. CDR3s include the opening cysteine and the closing phenylalanine or tryptophan. D genes are given only for firm matches. Clone size is shown for a subset of rows, as once, few, many or a class of expanded clone.

v_call	clone_size	d_call	j_call	cdr3_nt	cdr3_aa
TRBV4-2	-	-	TRBJ1-1	TGTGCCAGCAGCCAAAGAGAGCAGGGGAACACTGAAGCTTTCTTT	CASSQREQGNTEAFF
TRBV7-2	-	-	TRBJ1-5	TGTGCCAGCAGCTTAGCAGGGTATAGCAATCAGCCCCAGCATTTT	CASSLAGYSNQPQHF
TRBV5-6	-	TRBD1	TRBJ1-3	TGTGCCAGCAGCTGGACAGGGGTTAGCGGCTCTGGAAACACCATATATTTT	CASSWTGVSGSGNTIYF
TRBV5-6	-	-	TRBJ2-5	TGTGCCAGCAGCTTTTCCGAGACCCAGTACTTC	CASSFSETQYF
TRBV25-1	-	-	TRBJ1-2	TGTGCCAGCAGGGGGGTAGGGGACAAAACTAACTATGGCTACACCTTC	CASRGVGDKTNYGYTF
TRBV6-4	-	TRBD1	TRBJ1-6	TGTGCCAGCAGTAGGGACAGGGGGAATTCACCCCTCCACTTT	CASSRDRGNSPLHF
TRBV7-7	few	-	TRBJ2-5	TGTGCCAGCAGCTTAAATGGGGAGAGGGAGACCCAGTACTTC	CASSLNGERETQYF
TRBV10-1	-	-	TRBJ2-4	TGCGCCAGCAGTGAGGGGGGGAACCCAAAGAACATTCAGTACTTC	CASSEGGNPKNIQYF
TRBV4-2	-	TRBD1	TRBJ1-2	TGTGCCAGCAGCCAACCAGACAGGGATGGGGGTGGCTACACCTTC	CASSQPDRDGGGYTF
TRBV6-6	-	-	TRBJ2-5	TGTGCCAGCAGATTATGGGAGACCCAGTACTTC	CASRLWETQYF
TRBV28	-	TRBD1	TRBJ1-5	TGTGCCAGCAGTTTAATCCGACAGGGTTGGAATCAGCCCCAGCATTTT	CASSLIRQGWNQPQHF
TRBV5-8	-	-	TRBJ1-1	TGTGCCAGCAGCTTGGGGTTTTTGACTGAAGCTTTCTTT	CASSLGFLTEAFF
TRBV7-9	-	TRBD2	TRBJ2-5	TGTGCCAGCAGCCAGCGGGGTGCCCTCCTTGAGACCCAGTACTTC	CASSQRGALLETQYF
TRBV18	-	-	TRBJ2-3	TGTGCCAGCTCACCACCGCTTTCAGGGGATACGCAGTATTTT	CASSPPLSGDTQYF
TRBV18	-	-	TRBJ2-1	TGTGCCAGCTCGTTTGGCAGGGATAATGAGCAGTTCTTC	CASSFGRDNEQFF
TRBV5-1	-	TRBD1	TRBJ2-5	TGCGCCAGCAGCGTGGGACAGGCAGAGGAGACCCAGTACTTC	CASSVGQAEETQYF
TRBV7-2	-	-	TRBJ1-5	TGTGCCAGCAGTCTACGGGCAGGGGATCTTCAGCCCCAGCATTTT	CASSLRAGDLQPQHF
TRBV5-4	-	TRBD1	TRBJ2-7	TGTGCCAGTGAATCCCAGGGGGTGGACGAGCAGTACTTC	CASESQGVDEQYF
TRBV30	-	-	TRBJ2-1	TGTGCCTGGAGTTTAGGCGGGGCTCTATACAATGAGCAGTTCTTC	CAWSLGGALYNEQFF
TRBV4-1	-	TRBD2	TRBJ2-3	TGCGCCAGCAGCCAAGAACTAGCGGGCACGCAGTATTTT	CASSQELAGTQYF
TRBV30	-	TRBD1	TRBJ2-7	TGTGCCTCCAGGGGGAACACCCAGTACGAGCAGTACTTC	CASRGNTQYEQYF
TRBV2	few	-	TRBJ1-2	TGTGCCAGCAGCGCCCCTCGGCAGAACTATGGCTACACCTTC	CASSAPRQNYGYTF
TRBV6-5	-	-	TRBJ1-2	TGTGCCAGCAGTGCCGACGGTTCTATTGGCTACACCTTC	CASSADGSIGYTF
TRBV7-6	-	-	TRBJ2-3	TGTGCCAGCAGTAAAAGCCCAAGTTCGGGGCGCACAGATACGCAGTATTTT	CASSKSPSSGRTDTQYF
TRBV5-1	-	-	TRBJ2-1	TGCGCCAGCAGCTTCGACCGTTCCTACAATGAGCAGTTCTTC	CASSFDRSYNEQFF
TRBV5-5	-	-	TRBJ1-1	TGTGCCAGCAGCTTGGGGCCGTTAAGCATGAACACTGAAGCTTTCTTT	CASSLGPLSMNTEAFF
TRBV7-8	-	-	TRBJ2-7	TGTGCCAGCAGCTTAGGGCAGGGATATAGCGAGCAGTACTTC	CASSLGQGYSEQYF
TRBV7-9	-	-	TRBJ2-1	TGTGCCAGCAGCTTGGTCAGGGGCGACAATGAGCAGTTCTTC	CASSLVRGDNEQFF
TRBV30	-	-	TRBJ1-1	TGTGCCTGGAACGGGAACACTGAAGCTTTCTTT	CAWNGNTEAFF
TRBV7-2	-	-	TRBJ1-2	TGTGCCAGCAGCTTCGACAGATATGGCTACACCTTC	CASSFDRYGYTF
TRBV15	once	TRBD2	TRBJ2-1	TGTGCCACCAGCAGCGACGGGGGAGGGATTGAGCAGTTCTTC	CATSSDGGGIEQFF
TRBV2	-	-	TRBJ1-2	TGTGCCAGCAGTGAAGCCCGGACGGATTACTATGGCTACACCTTC	CASSEARTDYYGYTF
TRBV6-5	-	-	TRBJ1-6	TGTGCCAGCAGTTATCGCCCGGGATTGCCCCTCCACTTT	CASSYRPGLPLHF
TRBV28	-	-	TRBJ2-7	TGTGCCAGCACCCAAATCGGGAAGGAGCAGTACTTC	CASTQIGKEQYF
TRBV5-1	-	-	TRBJ2-7	TGCGCCAGCAGCCCCCGGGACCGTACCTACGAGCAGTACTTC	CASSPRDRTYEQYF
TRBV19	-	TRBD2	TRBJ2-3	TGTGCCAGTTCAATACCGGGACTAGCGAATACTAGCACAGATACGCAGTATTTT	CASSIPGLANTSTDTQYF
TRBV28	-	TRBD1	TRBJ1-2	TGTGCCAGCAGTTTTGAGGGACAGTTCTATGGCTACACCTTC	CASSFEGQFYGYTF
TRBV12-1	-	-	TRBJ1-2	TGTGCCAGCAGCTCTGCATGGTGTAACTATGGCTACACCTTC	CASSSAWCNYGYTF
TRBV6-6	-	TRBD1	TRBJ1-4	TGTGCCAGCACCCAACTTCCCGGGACAGGGGGTGAAAAACTGTTTTTT	CASTQLPGTGGEKLFF
TRBV6-4	-	TRBD2	TRBJ2-3	TGTGCCAGCAGTGAGCTAGCGGGGGATACGCAGTATTTT	CASSELAGDTQYF
TRBV6-1	-	TRBD1	TRBJ1-2	TGTGCCAGCAGTGTAGACAGGGATGGCTACACCTTC	CASSVDRDGYTF
TRBV6-1	once	-	TRBJ2-2	TGTGCCAGCAGAAGGGCCGGAACGAACACCGGGGAGCTGTTTTTT	CASRRAGTNTGELFF
TRBV28	-	-	TRBJ1-1	TGTGCCAGCAGTTTAGAGGGGGAAGCTTTCTTT	CASSLEGEAFF
TRBV19	-	-	TRBJ1-3	TGTGCCAGTGCGGCGGATACTGGAAACACCATATATTTT	CASAADTGNTIYF
TRBV5-1	once	-	TRBJ1-1	TGCGCCAGCAGCCCTGGACTGAACACTGAAGCTTTCTTT	CASSPGLNTEAFF
TRBV30	-	-	TRBJ2-3	TGTGCCTGGAGTCCAGGAGGGGCAAAGTATACGCAGTATTTT	CAWSPGGAKYTQYF
TRBV7-3	-	-	TRBJ2-7	TGTGCCAGCAGCCCCATCGGCGGCGAGCAGTACTTC	CASSPIGGEQYF
TRBV6-1	once	-	TRBJ1-1	TGTGCCAGCAGTGAGAGAGGATATGGCACTGAAGCTTTCTTT	CASSERGYGTEAFF
TRBV28	-	-	TRBJ1-2	TGTGCCAGCAGTTTGGTCGACCATGCCCTCTATGGCTACACCTTC	CASSLVDHALYGYTF
TRBV6-5	once	TRBD1	TRBJ1-5	TGTGCCAGCAGTAGGGACAGGGGGCAAGGGCAGCCCCAGCATTTT	CASSRDRGQGQPQHF
TRBV4-1	-	-	TRBJ1-3	TGCGCCAGCAGCCAAGGTTCGGCGGGGAACTCTGGAAACACCATATATTTT	CASSQGSAGNSGNTIYF
TRBV18	-	-	TRBJ1-3	TGTGCCAGCTCTCAGGGGCAAGGAAACACCATATATTTT	CASSQGQGNTIYF
TRBV4-1	-	TRBD2	TRBJ2-7	TGCGCCAGCAGCCAACCCCGCGGATTTCGGCTAGCGGGCAACGAGCAGTACTTC	CASSQPRGFRLAGNEQYF
TRBV7-9	-	-	TRBJ1-4	TGTGCCAGCAGCCGAGGGCAGGGCGGGGAAAAACTGTTTTTT	CASSRGQGGEKLFF
TRBV2	-	-	TRBJ2-7	TGTGCCAGCAGTGGACCGAGACATTTGTCCTACGAGCAGTACTTC	CASSGPRHLSYEQYF
TRBV2	once	TRBD1	TRBJ2-7	TGTGCCAGCAGCCAGGGACAGGGGCTCTCCTACGAGCAGTACTTC	CASSQGQGLSYEQYF
TRBV5-1	-	-	TRBJ2-3	TGCGCCAGCAGCTTGGGGGACCGCACAGATACGCAGTATTTT	CASSLGDRTDTQYF